Below are 27 T cell receptor beta chains sequenced from a single sample in a study of technical replicates of blood from several donors. This table comes from immunoSEQ multiplex PCR, and its TCRdb copy is limited to in-frame clones, with some not included. The sample has over 75,000 clones; around 95% are singletons. The sample comprised T cells isolated from PBMCs. The receptors were sampled from a human donor in good health.

The chain employs TRBV5-4 and TRBJ1-2; 7 bases align to TRBD1. This CDR3 is built from 15 residues. From germline, CDR1 is SGHNT and CDR2 YYREEE (reference sequence). The trim removed 4 bases at V and 4 bases at J, leaving 10 bases unmatched. CDR3 in amino acids: CASSAKQGMTYGYTF. The CDR3 DNA reads TGTGCCAGCAGCGCAAAACAGGGGATGACCTATGGCTACACCTTC.

This clone is a singleton in its sample. This rearrangement joins TRBV2 to TRBJ2-7, with 15 nucleotides matching TRBD2. Germline V lookup: CDR1 SNHLY, CDR2 FYNNEI. The CDR3 has 16 residues. V gave up 6 bases and J gave up 0 bases; unmatched junction bases: 3. CDR3 DNA: TGTGCCAGCAGAGGACTAGCGGGAGGGCCCTCCTACGAGCAGTACTTC. This codes for CASRGLAGGPSYEQYF.

The V gene is TRBV10-2, the J gene TRBJ2-7; D uncertain. Trimming took off 1 base at V and 2 bases at J, with 6 bases between the two ends. Germline V gene data show CDR1 as WSHSY and CDR2 as SAAADI. This CDR3 spans 13 amino acids. The CDR3 DNA follows: TGCGCCAGCAGTGAGTTCCAGGCCTACGAGCAGTACTTC. Amino acid sequence: CASSEFQAYEQYF.

The chain links TRBV4-1 to TRBJ2-7; TRBD1 agrees at 11 bases. The CDR3 has 15 residues. Per the germline V gene, CDR1 is MGHRA and CDR2 is YSYEKL. The V gene end was trimmed by 3 bases and the J gene end by 7 bases; junction bases not matched to a gene: 8. CDR3 amino acids: CASSHPGQGGWEQYF. The DNA for the CDR3 is TGCGCCAGCAGCCACCCGGGACAGGGGGGATGGGAGCAGTACTTC.

This rearrangement joins TRBV25-1 to TRBJ1-1; D is perhaps TRBD1 (5 bases). Per germline, CDR1 MGHDK and CDR2 SYGVNS. V was trimmed by 6 bases and J by 4 bases, leaving 6 bases between them. The CDR3 is 11 amino acids. The CDR3 region has the DNA TGTGCCAGCAGAAGGGGCACTGAAGCTTTCTTT. Its translation: CASRRGTEAFF.

The CDR3 is CAWSAGTSEHNEQFF. Here the CDR3 DNA reads TGTGCCTGGAGCGCTGGGACTAGCGAGCACAATGAGCAGTTCTTC. The genes are TRBV30 and TRBJ2-1, with TRBD2 identical over 10 bases. The V and J ends lost 3 bases and 5 bases, in that order; junction bases with no gene match: 7. Germline loops: CDR1 GTSNPN, CDR2 SVGIG (reference sequence). This CDR3 has 15 amino acids.

J is TRBJ2-7 and V is TRBV6-6; 8 bases agree with TRBD2. The CDR3 totals 15 residues. Trimming removed 0 bases from V and 6 bases from J; junction bases left unmatched: 7. CDR1 and CDR2 from the germline V gene are MNHNY and SVGAGI (reference sequence). CDR3 region: CASSYSASGYGEQYF. In DNA, the CDR3 is TGTGCCAGCAGTTACTCGGCTAGCGGGTACGGCGAGCAGTACTTC.

The chain uses TRBV5-1 and TRBJ2-1, with 7 nucleotides matching TRBD2. The CDR3 is 14 amino acids. Per germline, CDR1 SGHRS and CDR2 YFSETQ. Losses at the gene ends were 7 bases for V and 1 base for J; bases not matched to a gene: 5. The CDR3 nucleotides read TGCGCCAGCTCTAAGGGACTATCCTACAATGAGCAGTTCTTC. This translates into CASSKGLSYNEQFF.

This clone was found once. This sequence joins TRBV27 and TRBJ1-5; TRBD1 matches at 7 bases. The trim removed 6 bases at V and 0 bases at J, leaving 11 bases unmatched. CDR1 is MNHEY, CDR2 SMNVEV, per germline (reference sequence). The CDR3 is 17 amino acids. Written as DNA, the CDR3 is TGTGCCAGCAGGGCCGGGACAGTGCCCTATAGCAATCAGCCCCAGCATTTT. Amino acid sequence: CASRAGTVPYSNQPQHF.

J is TRBJ2-7 and V is TRBV5-4; TRBD1 might be the D (6 bases). The germline gives CDR1 SGHNT, CDR2 YYREEE (reference sequence). The CDR3 is 14 residues long. V lost 4 bases and J lost 1, with 12 bases in between. The CDR3 DNA sequence: TGTGCCAGCAGCGGTACAGGGAAGTCCTACGAGCAGTACTTC. Amino acids: CASSGTGKSYEQYF.

This chain connects TRBV6-4 to TRBJ2-3; 7 nucleotides match TRBD2. The germline V gene encodes CDR1 MRHNA and CDR2 SNTAGT. Trimming took 2 bases from V and 0 from J; bases not matched to a gene: 2. CDR3 length: 15 amino acids. The chain's CDR3 is CASSDREASTDTQYF. Here the CDR3 DNA reads TGTGCCAGCAGTGACCGGGAGGCGAGCACAGATACGCAGTATTTT.

The rearrangement uses TRBV6-1 and TRBJ2-7, with 16 positions matching TRBD2. From germline, CDR1 is MNHNS and CDR2 SASEGT. The CDR3 contains 15 residues. J lost 5 bases, V lost 6 bases, and 4 bases had no gene match. The CDR3 DNA is TGTGCCAGCAGGGGGACTAGCGGGAGGGCCCACGAGCAGTACTTC. It translates to CASRGTSGRAHEQYF.

This clone was recorded only once. The CDR3 is CATSSPVTREETQYF. The CDR3 coding sequence is TGTGCCACCAGCAGCCCGGTGACTAGGGAAGAGACCCAGTACTTC. The chain joins TRBV15 to TRBJ2-5; a weak D match, TRBD2 (6 bases). The germline V and J ends were trimmed by 3 bases and 3 bases, with 14 bases remaining between them. Looked up from germline, CDR1 is LNHNV and CDR2 is YYDKDF (reference sequence). The CDR3 is 15 amino acids.

The chain recombines TRBV13 with TRBJ2-7; 9 bases map to TRBD1. Germline values: CDR1 PRHDT, CDR2 FYEKMQ (reference sequence). V shed 3 bases, J shed 5 bases, and the junction held 2 bases outside the gene matches. The CDR3 totals 13 residues. The CDR3 nucleotides read TGTGCCAGCAGCTTGGGACAGGGTAACGAGCAGTACTTC. Its protein is CASSLGQGNEQYF.

This rearrangement joins TRBV10-1 to TRBJ2-3; no clear D. Germline V gives CDR1 WNHNN, CDR2 SYGVQD (reference sequence). The CDR3 is 17 amino acids. Trimming removed 1 base from V and 2 bases from J, with 16 bases in between. The CDR3, as DNA: TGCGCCAGCAGTGAGTTAGAGGTCAGCTTAACCACAGATACGCAGTATTTT. It is translated as CASSELEVSLTTDTQYF.

The chain recombines TRBV5-4 with TRBJ2-3; D remains ambiguous. Germline lookup yields CDR1 SGHNT and CDR2 YYREEE (reference sequence). The CDR3 runs 16 residues. Trimming took off 4 bases at V and 1 base at J, with 16 bases between the two ends. The CDR3 reads CASSEPDSLGTDTQYF. The DNA of the CDR3 is TGTGCCAGCAGCGAACCCGACTCCCTAGGCACAGATACGCAGTATTTT.

The V call is TRBV5-1, the J call TRBJ2-7, with D possibly TRBD2 on 6 matching bases. This CDR3 is 16 amino acids long. Germline values: CDR1 SGHRS, CDR2 YFSETQ. V shed 1 base and J shed 0 bases, with 14 bases lying between them. The CDR3 bases are TGCGCCAGCAGCTTGACCCTAGCGCTATCCTCCTACGAGCAGTACTTC. It encodes CASSLTLALSSYEQYF.

V usage is TRBV2 and J usage is TRBJ2-1, with 9 positions matching TRBD2. Germline V CDR1 and CDR2: SNHLY, FYNNEI. CDR3 length equals 15 residues. J lost 0 bases, V lost 8 bases, and 5 bases had no gene match. The CDR3 region is CASDSGGSSYNEQFF. CDR3 DNA: TGTGCCAGCGATAGCGGGGGCAGCTCCTACAATGAGCAGTTCTTC.

J is TRBJ2-2 and V is TRBV15, with D possibly TRBD2 on 5 matching bases. Germline CDR1 LNHNV, CDR2 YYDKDF (reference sequence). The ends were cut back, 1 base at V and 4 bases at J, with 16 bases in the middle. The CDR3 runs 17 residues. CDR3 sequence: CATSRAGTLVGTGELFF. The CDR3 DNA follows: TGTGCCACCAGCAGAGCAGGTACACTAGTAGGCACCGGGGAGCTGTTTTTT.

This sequence joins TRBV4-1 and TRBJ2-1, with D perhaps TRBD2 (6 bases). Trimming removed 6 bases at V and 1 base at J, with 10 bases between. This CDR3 is 14 amino acids long. Germline V lookup: CDR1 MGHRA, CDR2 YSYEKL. DNA for the CDR3: TGCGCCAGCAGAATGAGCGGGTCCTACAATGAGCAGTTCTTC. Amino acid sequence: CASRMSGSYNEQFF.

This clone was recorded only once. This chain uses TRBV6-5 with TRBJ2-7, with TRBD1 as a possible D gene (6 bases). V lost 2 bases, J lost 5 bases, and 10 bases lay in between. Germline CDR1 and CDR2: MNHEY and SVGAGI. CDR3 length equals 13 residues. The CDR3 is CASSYTDRNEQYF. CDR3 coding DNA: TGTGCCAGCAGTTACACCGACAGGAACGAGCAGTACTTC.

The gene calls are TRBV2 and TRBJ2-2; 12 nucleotides line up with TRBD2. The V gene end was trimmed by 7 bases and the J gene end by 5 bases; junction bases not matched to a gene: 5. The germline V gene has CDR1 SNHLY and CDR2 FYNNEI. This CDR3 has 15 residues. CDR3 DNA: TGTGCCAGCATGGGACTAGCGGGTCGGACCGGGGAGCTGTTTTTT. Protein sequence: CASMGLAGRTGELFF. The full variable domain, completed using reference TRBV2 and TRBJ2-2, is EPEVTQTPSHQVTQMGQEVILRCVPISNHLYFYWYRQILGQKVEFLVSFYNNEISEKSEIFDDQFSVERPDGSNFTLKIRSTKLEDSAMYFCASMGLAGRTGELFFGEGSRLTVL.

This chain uses TRBV28 with TRBJ1-1; possible D gene TRBD1, 6 bases. V lost 6 bases to trimming and J lost 1 base, with 9 bases between them. The CDR3 is 13 residues long. Germline assignment: CDR1 MDHEN and CDR2 SYDVKM. CDR3 residues: CASRRQENTEAFF. In DNA, the CDR3 is TGTGCCAGCAGGCGACAGGAGAACACTGAAGCTTTCTTT.

This clone came up once. The chain has TRBV15 and TRBJ2-5; the D is unclear. This CDR3 is built from 13 residues. Germline CDR1 reads LNHNV; CDR2 reads YYDKDF (reference sequence). V was clipped by 2 bases and J by 0 bases, with 4 bases between them. The CDR3 nucleotides read TGTGCCACCAGCAGACCTTACCAAGAGACCCAGTACTTC. Translating it yields CATSRPYQETQYF.

The rearrangement links TRBV4-1 to TRBJ2-3, with TRBD2 as a possible D gene (6 bases). Germline-derived CDR1 and CDR2 are MGHRA and YSYEKL. This CDR3 is built from 15 residues. Trimming removed 0 bases at V and 7 bases at J, with 14 bases between. CDR3 sequence (DNA): TGCGCCAGCAGCCAAGAGGAAGGGAGGCGGAATACGCAGTATTTT. This codes for CASSQEEGRRNTQYF.

The chain's CDR3 is CSALRDTEAFF. In DNA form, the CDR3 reads TGCAGCGCCTTACGCGACACTGAAGCTTTCTTT. This chain joins TRBV29-1 and TRBJ1-1; D gene unclear. Trimming left V 7 bases short and J 3 bases short, with 9 bases between. The CDR3 is 11 amino acids. Germline-derived CDR1 and CDR2 are SQVTM and ANQGSEA.

The table lists this clone with a count of one. The chain couples TRBV19 to TRBJ2-7; no definite D call. This CDR3 comprises 14 residues. Germline CDR1 reads LNHDA; CDR2 reads SQIVND (reference sequence). Deletions cut 3 bases from V and 5 bases from J, with 14 bases between. The CDR3 coding sequence is TGTGCCAGTAGTATGAATCAGAATGGCAACGAGCAGTACTTC. Translation: CASSMNQNGNEQYF.